Listed below are T cell receptor beta chains from one sample, sequenced in a study of ipilimumab plus nivolumab after autologous stem cell transplantation. The assay was immunoSEQ multiplex PCR, and TCRdb's table has in-frame clones only and misses some. The data contain tens of thousands of clones, nearly 85% of them singletons. This material consisted of PBMCs, taken in a trial of ipilimumab plus nivolumab as post-transplant consolidation. The receptors here all came from a male donor with diffuse large B-cell lymphoma. The CDR3 runs from the conserved cysteine through the conserved F or W. Each record gives: V gene, J gene, D gene, clone size, CDR3 DNA, CDR3 protein. D genes are given only for firm matches. Not all rows give a size; the values are once, few, many and, for expanded clones, a class.

TRBV19	TRBJ1-2	NA	NA	TGTGCCAGTAGTTCCCTGGGGGCGAACTATGGCTACACCTTC	CASSSLGANYGYTF
TRBV18	TRBJ2-1	NA	NA	TGTGCCAGCTCACCACTTAATGAGCAGTTCTTC	CASSPLNEQFF
TRBV27	TRBJ2-5	NA	NA	TGTGCCAGCAGTTCCTGGGTGGCCGGGGAGACCCAGTACTTC	CASSSWVAGETQYF
TRBV4-3	TRBJ2-2	TRBD2	NA	TGCGCCAGCAGCCAAGACGTTCCTATCCGGGGGGCGAACACCGGGGAGCTGTTTTTT	CASSQDVPIRGANTGELFF
TRBV18	TRBJ2-7	NA	NA	TGTGCCAGCTCAGAGAAGACAGGTATCTCCTACGAGCAGTACTTC	CASSEKTGISYEQYF
TRBV2	TRBJ1-5	NA	few	TGTGCCAGCAGACGTGGGGGAGGGAATCAGCCCCAGCATTTT	CASRRGGGNQPQHF
TRBV4-3	TRBJ1-1	TRBD1	NA	TGCGCCAGCAGCCAGGGACAGCGGGACACTGAAGCTTTCTTT	CASSQGQRDTEAFF
TRBV6-1	TRBJ2-1	NA	NA	TGTGCCAGCAGTGAAGCGCTTCGGGTCGGGGGGCCTAACAATGAGCAGTTCTTC	CASSEALRVGGPNNEQFF
TRBV7-9	TRBJ2-7	TRBD2	once	TGTGCCAGCAGGCGGCTCCCGGGAGGGGCGGCCTCCTACGAGCAGTACTTC	CASRRLPGGAASYEQYF
TRBV7-2	TRBJ2-1	NA	NA	TGTGCCAGCAGCTCCAGACAGGTTGGAGAGCAGTTCTTC	CASSSRQVGEQFF
TRBV5-4	TRBJ2-7	TRBD1	NA	TGTGCCAGCAGCCACGAGTTCCGGGACAGGGGGGCCTACGAGCAGTACTTC	CASSHEFRDRGAYEQYF
TRBV14	TRBJ2-5	TRBD1	NA	TGTGCCAGCAGCCAAGGGGACAGGGGGCCACGGGAGACCCAGTACTTC	CASSQGDRGPRETQYF
TRBV5-8	TRBJ2-5	TRBD2	NA	TGTGCCAGCAGCTTGGCGCTGAACCGGGGGGTGGAGACCCAGTACTTC	CASSLALNRGVETQYF
TRBV25-1	TRBJ1-6	NA	NA	TGTGCCAGCAGCCCTCAGGGCCAAATCCCTAATTCACCCCTCCACTTT	CASSPQGQIPNSPLHF
TRBV5-6	TRBJ1-1	NA	NA	TGTGCCAGCAGCTGGCAGATGGGGGACGAAGCTTTCTTT	CASSWQMGDEAFF
TRBV25-1	TRBJ1-4	TRBD1	NA	TGTGCCAGCAGTGTCTGGACAGGGATCGATGAAAAACTGTTTTTT	CASSVWTGIDEKLFF
TRBV5-1	TRBJ2-3	NA	NA	TGCGCCAGCAGCCCGGGCGGGGCCCAAGGCACAGATACGCAGTATTTT	CASSPGGAQGTDTQYF
TRBV10-3	TRBJ2-7	TRBD2	NA	TGTGCCATCAGTGACCGACTAGCGGGGATTTCCTACGAGCAGTACTTC	CAISDRLAGISYEQYF
TRBV11-2	TRBJ2-2	TRBD1	NA	TGTGCCAGCAGAAATTTGGGAGTAGGACAGGGAAGGACCGGGGAGCTGTTTTTT	CASRNLGVGQGRTGELFF
TRBV4-1	TRBJ2-5	TRBD2	NA	TGCGCCAGCAGCCCCTACTTAGCGGGGAGCCAAGAGACCCAGTACTTC	CASSPYLAGSQETQYF
TRBV7-2	TRBJ2-5	NA	NA	TGTGCCAGCAGCCCGGATGTGGGGATAGAGACCCAGTACTTC	CASSPDVGIETQYF
TRBV10-2	TRBJ1-6	NA	NA	TGCGCCAGCAGGGACGGCGGCGTCTCCTATAATTCACCCCTCCACTTT	CASRDGGVSYNSPLHF
TRBV16	TRBJ2-7	TRBD1	NA	TGTGCCAGCAGCCCGAACAGGGGCGACGAGCAGTACTTC	CASSPNRGDEQYF
TRBV11-3	TRBJ1-6	NA	once	TGTGCCAGCAGCTTAGAGAATAATTCACCCCTCCACTTT	CASSLENNSPLHF
TRBV4-1	TRBJ1-5	NA	NA	TGCGCCAGCAGCCAAGAACTGGGCGGATATAGCAATCAGCCCCAGCATTTT	CASSQELGGYSNQPQHF
TRBV7-9	TRBJ2-7	NA	NA	TGTGCCAGCAGCTTCGGAGCCCGGAGCAGGAACGAGCAGTACTTC	CASSFGARSRNEQYF
TRBV10-3	TRBJ2-1	TRBD2	NA	TGTGCCATCAGCGCGCGGACTAGCGGGGGGGCCGGGGATGAGCAGTTCTTC	CAISARTSGGAGDEQFF
TRBV7-2	TRBJ1-6	NA	NA	TGTGCCAGCAGCTTAGTATACTTGGGGGCTGGGTCACCCCTCCACTTT	CASSLVYLGAGSPLHF
TRBV4-3	TRBJ2-2	TRBD2	NA	TGCGCCAGCAGTCCCCAGGGACTAGCGGGAGTCACCGGGGAGCTGTTTTTT	CASSPQGLAGVTGELFF